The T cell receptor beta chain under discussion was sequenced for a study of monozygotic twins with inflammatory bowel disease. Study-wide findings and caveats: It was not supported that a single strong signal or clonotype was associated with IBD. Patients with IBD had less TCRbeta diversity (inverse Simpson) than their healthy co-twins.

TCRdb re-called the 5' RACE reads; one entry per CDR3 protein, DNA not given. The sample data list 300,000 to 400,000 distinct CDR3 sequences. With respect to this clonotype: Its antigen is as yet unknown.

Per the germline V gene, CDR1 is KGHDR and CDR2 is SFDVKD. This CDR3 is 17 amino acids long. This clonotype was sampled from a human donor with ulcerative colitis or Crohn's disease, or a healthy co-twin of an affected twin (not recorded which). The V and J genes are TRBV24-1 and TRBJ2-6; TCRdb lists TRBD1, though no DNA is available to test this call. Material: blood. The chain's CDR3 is CATSDGTGHSGANVLTF.